This T cell receptor (beta chain) emerged from a study of cytomegalovirus exposure and HLA in healthy donors. General study points: Later analysis demonstrated an association between a missense DCLRE1C variant and TCR beta V- and J-gene trimming. Earlier results showed most TCR beta V segments being productive about 90% or about 30% of the time. Associated with HLA alleles at 0.05 false discovery rate in a later analysis were around 15,000 TCR beta sequences. Cytomegalovirus-associated TCR beta chains were listed, numbering approximately 150.

Concerning this clone: What it recognizes is unknown. The sample carries other DNA sequences with the same CDR3.

The junction had 0 bases not matched to a gene; V was cut back by 1 base and J by 1 base. Germline V gene lookup returns CDR1 SGHTA and CDR2 FQGNSA. CDR3 size: 16 residues. PCR employed 60 Vbeta and 13 Jbeta primers. Only in-frame clones appear in the TCRdb table, and some are missing; sequencing was by immunoSEQ multiplex PCR. Altogether more than 100,000 clones are present, about four fifths being singletons, with the ten largest covering more than 8%. This clonotype was sampled from a female donor in good health and CMV-seropositive. Sequencing was performed on PBMCs. This chain joins TRBV7-2 and TRBJ2-5; 13 bases line up with TRBD2. The CDR3, as DNA: TGTGCCAGCAGCTTAGGACTAGCGGGGGGCCAAGAGACCCAGTACTTC. It is translated as CASSLGLAGGQETQYF.